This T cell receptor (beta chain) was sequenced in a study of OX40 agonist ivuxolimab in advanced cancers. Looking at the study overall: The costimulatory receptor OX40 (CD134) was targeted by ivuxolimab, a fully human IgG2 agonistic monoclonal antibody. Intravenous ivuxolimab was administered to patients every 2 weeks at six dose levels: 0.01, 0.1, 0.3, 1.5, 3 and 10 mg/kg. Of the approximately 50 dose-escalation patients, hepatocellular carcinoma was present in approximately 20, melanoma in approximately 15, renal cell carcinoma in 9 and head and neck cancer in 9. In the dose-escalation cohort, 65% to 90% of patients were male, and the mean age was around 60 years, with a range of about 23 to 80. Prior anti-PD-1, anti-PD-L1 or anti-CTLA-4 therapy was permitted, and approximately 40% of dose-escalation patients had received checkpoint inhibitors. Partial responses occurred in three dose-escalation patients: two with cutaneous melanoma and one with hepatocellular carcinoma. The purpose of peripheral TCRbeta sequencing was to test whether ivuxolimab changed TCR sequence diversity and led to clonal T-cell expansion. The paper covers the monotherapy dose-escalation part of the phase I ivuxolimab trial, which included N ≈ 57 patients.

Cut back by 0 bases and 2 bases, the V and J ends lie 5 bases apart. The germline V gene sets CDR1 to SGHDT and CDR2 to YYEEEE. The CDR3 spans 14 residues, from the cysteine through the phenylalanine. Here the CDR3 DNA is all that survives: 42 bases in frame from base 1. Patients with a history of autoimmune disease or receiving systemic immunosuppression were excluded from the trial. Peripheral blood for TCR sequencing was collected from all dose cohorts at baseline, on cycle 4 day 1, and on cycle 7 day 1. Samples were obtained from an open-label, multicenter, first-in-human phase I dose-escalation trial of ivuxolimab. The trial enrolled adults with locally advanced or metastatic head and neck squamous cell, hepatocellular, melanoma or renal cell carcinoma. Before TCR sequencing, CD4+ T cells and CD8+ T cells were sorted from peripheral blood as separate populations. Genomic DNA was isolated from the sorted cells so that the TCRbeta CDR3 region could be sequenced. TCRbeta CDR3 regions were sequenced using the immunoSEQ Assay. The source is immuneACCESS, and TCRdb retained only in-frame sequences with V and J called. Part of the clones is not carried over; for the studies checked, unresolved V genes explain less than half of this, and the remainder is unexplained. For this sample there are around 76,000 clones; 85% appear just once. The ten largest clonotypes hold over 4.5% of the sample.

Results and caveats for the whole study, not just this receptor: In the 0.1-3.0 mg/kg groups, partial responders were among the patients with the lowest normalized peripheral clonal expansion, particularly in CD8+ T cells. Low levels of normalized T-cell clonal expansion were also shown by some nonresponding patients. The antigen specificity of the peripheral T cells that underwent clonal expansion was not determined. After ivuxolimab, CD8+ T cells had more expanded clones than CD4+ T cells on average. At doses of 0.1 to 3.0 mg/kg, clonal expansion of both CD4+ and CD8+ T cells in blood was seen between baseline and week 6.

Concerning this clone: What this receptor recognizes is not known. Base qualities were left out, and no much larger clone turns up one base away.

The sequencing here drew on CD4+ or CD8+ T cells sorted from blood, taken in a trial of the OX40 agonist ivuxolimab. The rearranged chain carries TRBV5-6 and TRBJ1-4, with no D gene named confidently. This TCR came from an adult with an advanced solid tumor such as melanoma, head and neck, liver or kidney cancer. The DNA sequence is TGTGCCAGCAGCTTGGTTTACACTAATGAAAAACTGTTTTTT. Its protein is CASSLVYTNEKLFF.